These 26 T cell receptor beta chains share one sample of origin, sequenced in a study of CD8 T cells in ankylosing spondylitis. Study-wide findings and caveats: Seemingly distinctive of ankylosing spondylitis blood was a TCR beta motif formed by eight highly homologous variants.

These TCRs are of unknown antigen specificity. From the 5' RACE reads, TCRdb called clonotypes with MiXCR, one entry per CDR3 protein. The sample yields around 91,000 distinct CDR3 sequences, about 9% seen once. The sample was blood, either unsorted or a sorted T cell fraction (not recorded which). Source of these receptors: a male donor with ankylosing spondylitis.

This clonotype was recorded at least ten times. The V and J genes are TRBV27 and TRBJ2-7; no clear D. The CDR3 spans 13 residues. The V gene's germline CDR1 is MNHEY and CDR2 SMNVEV (reference sequence). V gave up 2 bases and J gave up 4 bases, with 9 bases separating them. This CDR3 is CASSLGPEYEQYF. The CDR3 nucleotides are TGTGCCAGCAGTTTAGGGCCAGAGTACGAGCAGTACTTC.

This clonotype occurred a few times. The chain links TRBV2 to TRBJ1-2, with TRBD1 identical over 9 bases. Germline V gives CDR1 SNHLY, CDR2 FYNNEI. There are 17 residues in the CDR3. The junction had 19 bases not matched to a gene; V was cut back by 10 bases and J by 4 bases. The CDR3 sequence is CATTSRDRVKSGYGYTF. The CDR3 DNA is TGTGCCACCACCTCCCGGGACAGGGTGAAGAGCGGCTATGGCTACACCTTC.

The chain recombines TRBV2 with TRBJ2-7; D gene uncertain. The germline V gene encodes CDR1 SNHLY and CDR2 FYNNEI. This CDR3 is 12 amino acids long. V lost 8 bases to trimming and J lost 0 bases, with 8 bases between them. CDR3 nucleotides: TGTGCCAGCCTGGACCCCTCCTACGAGCAGTACTTC. It codes for CASLDPSYEQYF. Drawing the rest from reference TRBV2 and TRBJ2-7, the complete variable domain is EPEVTQTPSHQVTQMGQEVILRCVPISNHLYFYWYRQILGQKVEFLVSFYNNEISEKSEIFDDQFSVERPDGSNFTLKIRSTKLEDSAMYFCASLDPSYEQYFGPGTRLTVT.

Ten or more counts support this clonotype. The chain employs TRBV13 and TRBJ2-1; 8 nucleotides agree with TRBD2. The CDR3 is made up of 16 amino acids. The V and J ends lost 0 bases and 0 bases, in that order; junction bases with no gene match: 1. Per the germline V gene, CDR1 is PRHDT and CDR2 is FYEKMQ (reference sequence). The CDR3 sequence: CASSLGSGSSYNEQFF. CDR3 DNA sequence: TGTGCCAGCAGCTTAGGAAGCGGGAGCTCCTACAATGAGCAGTTCTTC.

This clonotype has at least ten counts. The chain employs TRBV2 and TRBJ2-3; D perhaps matches TRBD2 (5 bases). V gave up 6 bases and J gave up 0 bases, with 13 bases separating them. The CDR3 loop spans 15 amino acids. In germline, CDR1 is SNHLY, CDR2 FYNNEI. In DNA, the CDR3 is TGTGCCAGCAGGGCGCGGTGGGAGAGCACAGATACGCAGTATTTT. Amino acids: CASRARWESTDTQYF.

This clonotype was counted a few times. J is TRBJ1-1 and V is TRBV9; no clear D. CDR1 SGDLS and CDR2 YYNGEE come from the germline V gene. This CDR3 is built from 14 residues. V lost 0 bases to trimming and J lost 1 base, with 7 bases between them. The CDR3 protein is CASSVGSWNTEAFF. In nucleotides, the CDR3 is TGTGCCAGCAGCGTAGGCAGCTGGAACACTGAAGCTTTCTTT.

This clonotype was seen a few times. The J gene is TRBJ1-1, the V gene TRBV5-5; D uncertain. Trimming pared 2 bases from V and 1 base from J, leaving 9 bases between. Germline V gene lookup returns CDR1 SGHKS and CDR2 YYEKEE (reference sequence). CDR3 length: 14 residues. CDR3 residues: CASSFPEGNTEAFF. The CDR3 nucleotides read TGTGCCAGCAGCTTCCCAGAAGGGAACACTGAAGCTTTCTTT.

The rearrangement joins TRBV6-1 to TRBJ1-5; D not certain. CDR1 is MNHNS and CDR2 is SASEGT in the germline V gene. Trimming removed 2 bases at V and 5 bases at J, with 7 bases between. The CDR3 has 13 amino acids. DNA for the CDR3: TGTGCCAGCAGTGAATTCGGGTATCAGCCCCAGCATTTT. As protein: CASSEFGYQPQHF.

This clonotype was detected many times. The chain is built from TRBV7-9 and TRBJ2-1, with unresolved D. Germline V gene lookup returns CDR1 SEHNR and CDR2 FQNEAQ (reference sequence). V lost 2 bases to trimming and J lost 9 bases, with 8 bases between them. CDR3 length equals 12 residues. The CDR3 protein is CASSLSAGEQFF. CDR3 nucleotide sequence: TGTGCCAGCAGCTTAAGCGCTGGTGAGCAGTTCTTC. The full variable domain, in which reference TRBV7-9 and TRBJ2-1 provide the parts outside the CDR3, is DTGVSQNPRHKITKRGQNVTFRCDPISEHNRLYWYRQTLGQGPEFLTYFQNEAQLEKSRLLSDRFSAERPKGSFSTLEIQRTEQGDSAMYLCASSLSAGEQFFGPGTRLTVL.

In its sample, this clonotype was seen a few times. V is TRBV19 and J is TRBJ1-1; D is uncertain. The germline CDR1 and CDR2 sequences are LNHDA and SQIVND (reference sequence). V lost 1 base and J 5 bases, leaving 8 bases between the germline ends. The CDR3 totals 13 residues. CDR3 amino acids: CASSIGKRTEAFF. In DNA form, the CDR3 reads TGTGCCAGTAGTATAGGGAAGAGGACTGAAGCTTTCTTT.

In its sample, this clonotype was seen a few times. The rearrangement links TRBV20-1 to TRBJ2-2, with D perhaps TRBD1 or TRBD2 (5 bases each). Germline lookup yields CDR1 DFQATT and CDR2 SNEGSKA (reference sequence). The CDR3 loop spans 18 amino acids. V was cut by 0 bases and J by 3 bases, with 20 bases left in between. CDR3 sequence reads: CSARDLGQGERDTGELFF. The CDR3 bases are TGCAGTGCTAGAGATCTAGGGCAGGGAGAGCGAGACACCGGGGAGCTGTTTTTT.

This rearrangement joins TRBV13 to TRBJ1-2, with D perhaps matching TRBD1 (5 bases). The CDR3 is 15 residues long. Germline V gene data show CDR1 as PRHDT and CDR2 as FYEKMQ (reference sequence). Trimming shortened V by 5 bases and J by 8 bases, and 21 bases separated the two germline ends. As DNA, the CDR3 is TGTGCCAGCAGCCCCCCCTCAGGGCCACCCGGAGGCTACACCTTC. Protein sequence: CASSPPSGPPGGYTF. The complete variable domain, with remaining parts taken from reference TRBV13 and TRBJ1-2, reads AAGVIQSPRHLIKEKRETATLKCYPIPRHDTVYWYQQGPGQDPQFLISFYEKMQSDKGSIPDRFSAQQFSDYHSELNMSSLELGDSALYFCASSPPSGPPGGYTFGSGTRLTVV.

This clonotype came up many times. The chain uses TRBV20-1 and TRBJ2-3; either TRBD1 or TRBD2 may supply D (6 bases each). Germline values: CDR1 DFQATT, CDR2 SNEGSKA (reference sequence). V lost 4 bases and J lost 2, with 16 bases in between. The CDR3 is made up of 15 amino acids. The CDR3 loop is CSATPRGLDTDTQYF. CDR3 DNA: TGCAGTGCTACCCCCCGGGGGCTGGACACAGATACGCAGTATTTT.

This clonotype was picked up a small number of times. This chain links TRBV4-1 with TRBJ1-4, with TRBD1 matching over 7 bases. From germline, CDR1 is MGHRA and CDR2 YSYEKL. Trimming at V came to 4 bases and at J to 8 bases, leaving 19 bases not matched to a gene. The CDR3 is 18 residues long. The CDR3: CASSLGYLPTGLGEKLFF. CDR3 bases: TGCGCCAGCAGCCTCGGATACTTGCCGACAGGGTTGGGCGAAAAACTGTTTTTT.

V usage is TRBV20-1 and J usage is TRBJ1-2; D uncertain. The germline CDR1 and CDR2 sequences are DFQATT and SNEGSKA (reference sequence). The CDR3 loop spans 14 amino acids. The germline V and J ends were trimmed by 3 bases and 4 bases, with 15 bases remaining between them. The CDR3 nucleotides are TGCAGTGCTAGTAGCAGGAACTATCGCTATGGCTACACCTTC. Translation: CSASSRNYRYGYTF.

In its sample, this clonotype was seen a few times. The chain links TRBV27 to TRBJ2-3; possible D gene TRBD2, 6 bases. The length of the CDR3 is 16 residues. V was pared by 3 bases and J by 0 bases, with 13 bases between. Germline CDR1 MNHEY, CDR2 SMNVEV (reference sequence). The CDR3 here is CASSLWGVTSTDTQYF. The CDR3 nucleotides read TGTGCCAGCAGTTTGTGGGGGGTTACTAGCACAGATACGCAGTATTTT.

This clonotype was counted between two and nine times. V is TRBV20-1 and J is TRBJ2-1, with 10 nucleotides matching TRBD1. CDR3 length: 18 amino acids. Germline CDR1 DFQATT, CDR2 SNEGSKA (reference sequence). V lost 2 bases and J lost 3; bases outside the gene matches: 13. The CDR3 bases are TGCAGTGCTAGAACCGGGACAGGGGACGCCGATATCTACAATGAGCAGTTCTTC. It translates to CSARTGTGDADIYNEQFF.

This clonotype was observed a few times. The chain is built from TRBV27 and TRBJ1-2, with 10 bases aligning to TRBD1. The CDR3 extends over 13 amino acids. With V trimmed by 6 bases and J by 5 bases, 3 bases remained unmatched. Germline V gene data show CDR1 as MNHEY and CDR2 as SMNVEV (reference sequence). CDR3 nucleotides: TGTGCCAGCAGATGGGACAGGGGATATGGCTACACCTTC. Protein: CASRWDRGYGYTF.

The chain combines TRBV4-1 with TRBJ2-2; perhaps TRBD1 as D (6 bases). V lost 4 bases to trimming and J lost 0 bases, with 9 bases between them. CDR3 length equals 15 residues. Germline CDR1 MGHRA, CDR2 YSYEKL. The CDR3 sequence is CASSPQGANTGELFF. For the CDR3, the DNA is TGCGCCAGCAGCCCACAGGGAGCGAACACCGGGGAGCTGTTTTTT.

This clonotype was seen at least ten times. The chain couples TRBV5-5 to TRBJ1-5; D uncertain. V dropped 4 bases and J dropped 3 bases, with 17 bases sitting between them. The CDR3 sequence is 16 residues long. CDR1 is SGHKS and CDR2 is YYEKEE in the germline V gene (reference sequence). The CDR3 sequence is CASSPGPTDFNQPQHF. CDR3 DNA: TGTGCCAGCAGCCCCGGACCTACAGACTTCAATCAGCCCCAGCATTTT.

The rearrangement uses TRBV25-1 and TRBJ2-7; D unclear. Germline V lookup: CDR1 MGHDK, CDR2 SYGVNS. V lost 5 bases and J lost 1, with 18 bases in between. The CDR3 has 16 residues. DNA of the CDR3: TGTGCCAGCAGTCCCCCAATTACGGGCAATTCCTACGAGCAGTACTTC. This encodes CASSPPITGNSYEQYF.

In its sample, this clonotype was seen many times. The chain joins TRBV11-2 to TRBJ2-1; possibly TRBD2 for D (5 bases). Germline CDR1 is SGHAT and CDR2 is FQNNGV. This CDR3 has 11 amino acids. Trimming shortened V by 5 bases and J by 7 bases, and 6 bases separated the two germline ends. This CDR3 is CASSRGNEQFF. The CDR3 nucleotides read TGTGCCAGCAGCAGAGGGAATGAGCAGTTCTTC. Full variable domain (rest looked up from reference TRBV11-2 and TRBJ2-1): EAGVAQSPRYKIIEKRQSVAFWCNPISGHATLYWYQQILGQGPKLLIQFQNNGVVDDSQLPKDRFSAERLKGVDSTLKIQPAKLEDSAVYLCASSRGNEQFFGPGTRLTVL.

This clonotype was counted between two and nine times. V and J are TRBV7-9 and TRBJ1-1; D remains unclear. V lost 6 bases and J lost 5, with 10 bases in between. CDR1 SEHNR and CDR2 FQNEAQ come from the germline V gene (reference sequence). CDR3 length: 12 residues. Here the CDR3 reads CASRLMGTEAFF. The CDR3 DNA sequence: TGTGCCAGCAGATTGATGGGGACTGAAGCTTTCTTT. The entire variable domain, with the rest obtained from reference TRBV7-9 and TRBJ1-1, is as follows: DTGVSQNPRHKITKRGQNVTFRCDPISEHNRLYWYRQTLGQGPEFLTYFQNEAQLEKSRLLSDRFSAERPKGSFSTLEIQRTEQGDSAMYLCASRLMGTEAFFGQGTRLTVV.

This rearrangement joins TRBV2 to TRBJ1-3; D not certain. Germline lookup yields CDR1 SNHLY and CDR2 FYNNEI. Between the trimmed V and J ends, which lost 3 bases and 0 bases, there was a span of 6 bases. The CDR3 runs to 14 residues. CDR3 loop: CASSDGFSGNTIYF. Here the CDR3 DNA reads TGTGCCAGCAGTGACGGGTTCTCTGGAAACACCATATATTTT.

Ten or more counts support this clonotype. This chain uses TRBV29-1 with TRBJ2-2, with D possibly being TRBD1 (5 bases). V lost 3 bases to trimming and J lost 0 bases, with 5 bases between them. Germline V CDR1 and CDR2: SQVTM, ANQGSEA. The CDR3 length is 13 residues. CDR3 residues: CSVETANTGELFF. The CDR3 region has the DNA TGCAGCGTTGAGACAGCGAACACCGGGGAGCTGTTTTTT.

The chain carries TRBV27 and TRBJ2-3, with D possibly being TRBD2 (6 bases). Germline V gene data show CDR1 as MNHEY and CDR2 as SMNVEV (reference sequence). This CDR3 comprises 15 residues. V lost 0 bases and J lost 0, with 7 bases in between. This CDR3 reads CASSLSGLSTDTQYF. The CDR3 region has the DNA TGTGCCAGCAGTTTATCGGGACTTAGCACAGATACGCAGTATTTT.